Listed below are T cell receptor beta chains from one sample, sequenced in a study of technical replicates of blood from several donors. Profiling relied on immunoSEQ multiplex PCR, and the TCRdb table lists in-frame clones only, not all of them. This sample has around 60,000 clones; 85% to 95% occur once, and the top ten carry 4.3%. Sequenced material: PBMCs. Source of these receptors: a human donor in good health. Some clones in this sample may be carry-over from other donors' samples. Both conserved end residues are part of each CDR3. The D gene is left open where the match is weak. Size tells how often a clone was seen (once, few, many) or the class of an expanded clone, and some rows leave it out.

V gene	CDR3 length	J gene	clone size	D gene	CDR3 protein	CDR3 DNA
TRBV4-3	14	TRBJ1-3	-	TRBD1	CASGDRGLGNTIYF	TGCGCCAGCGGCGACAGGGGGCTTGGAAACACCATATATTTT
TRBV7-2	12	TRBJ1-3	-	-	CASSEYRDTIYF	TGTGCCAGCAGCGAGTACAGGGACACCATATATTTT
TRBV7-8	18	TRBJ1-3	-	-	CASSLWFGVSSSGNTIYF	TGTGCCAGCAGCCTATGGTTCGGGGTCTCAAGCTCTGGAAACACCATATATTTT
TRBV2	12	TRBJ1-1	-	TRBD1	CASTPGGWAAFF	TGTGCCAGCACCCCAGGGGGCTGGGCAGCTTTCTTT
TRBV7-2	13	TRBJ1-2	-	-	CASSLRGGNGYTF	TGTGCCAGCAGCCTAAGGGGCGGTAATGGCTACACCTTC
TRBV2	16	TRBJ2-3	-	TRBD2	CASSLGLAGKGDTQYF	TGTGCCAGCAGTCTCGGACTAGCGGGAAAGGGGGATACGCAGTATTTT
TRBV2	16	TRBJ2-7	-	-	CASSEALSGERTLQYF	TGTGCCAGCAGTGAAGCGCTTTCGGGAGAGAGAACTCTGCAGTACTTC
TRBV14	20	TRBJ2-1	-	TRBD2	CASSQPRGLAGVFSYNEQFF	TGTGCCAGCAGCCAGCCCCGGGGTCTAGCGGGAGTGTTCTCCTACAATGAGCAGTTCTTC
TRBV13	17	TRBJ2-5	-	-	CASSPGGSGTYQETQYF	TGTGCCAGCAGCCCTGGGGGTAGCGGAACGTACCAAGAGACCCAGTACTTC
TRBV6-6	15	TRBJ2-1	-	-	CASSYLGGRALEQFF	TGTGCCAGCAGTTACCTAGGCGGGCGAGCCCTTGAGCAGTTCTTC
TRBV7-2	16	TRBJ2-6	-	TRBD1	CASSQPTGSGANVLTF	TGTGCCAGCAGCCAACCGACAGGGTCTGGGGCCAACGTCCTGACTTTC
TRBV7-2	15	TRBJ2-7	-	-	CASSVVPGISYEQYF	TGTGCCAGCAGCGTGGTGCCAGGGATTTCCTACGAGCAGTACTTC
TRBV9	11	TRBJ2-2	-	-	CASSRGGELFF	TGTGCCAGCAGCAGGGGGGGGGAGCTGTTTTTT
TRBV12-5	17	TRBJ2-1	-	-	CASGLVGAYRSYNEQFF	TGTGCTAGTGGTTTGGTAGGGGCGTATCGCTCCTACAATGAGCAGTTCTTC
TRBV4-2	17	TRBJ2-5	few	TRBD1	CASSQGLDRGRPETQYF	TGTGCCAGCAGCCAAGGCTTGGACAGGGGGCGCCCAGAGACCCAGTACTTC
TRBV11-2	14	TRBJ1-2	-	-	CASSLAGQPSGYTF	TGTGCCAGCAGCTTAGCTGGACAGCCATCTGGCTACACCTTC
TRBV7-6	15	TRBJ2-5	-	TRBD1	CASSSIRTGQETQYF	TGTGCCAGCAGCTCGATCAGGACAGGGCAAGAGACCCAGTACTTC
TRBV7-2	17	TRBJ1-6	-	-	CASSSRLTSSYNSPLHF	TGTGCCAGCAGCTCTCGACTGACGAGCTCCTATAATTCACCCCTCCACTTT
TRBV2	13	TRBJ2-7	-	-	CASSEIEGYEQYF	TGTGCCAGCAGTGAGATTGAGGGATACGAGCAGTACTTC
TRBV27	15	TRBJ2-1	-	TRBD2	CASRRAGGSYNEQFF	TGTGCCAGCAGACGGGCGGGAGGCTCCTACAATGAGCAGTTCTTC
TRBV4-3	13	TRBJ2-1	-	TRBD1	CASSHQTGDEQFF	TGCGCCAGCAGCCACCAGACAGGGGATGAGCAGTTCTTC
TRBV11-2	16	TRBJ2-7	-	TRBD2	CASSPVAGSHYYEQYF	TGTGCCAGCAGCCCGGTAGCGGGGTCACACTACTACGAGCAGTACTTC
TRBV4-1	13	TRBJ1-2	-	-	CASSQVPGGGYTF	TGCGCCAGCAGCCAAGTACCAGGTGGTGGCTACACCTTC
TRBV7-9	13	TRBJ1-5	-	-	CASSPQGYQPQHF	TGTGCCAGCAGCCCCCAGGGCTATCAGCCCCAGCATTTT
TRBV12-5	12	TRBJ2-7	-	-	CASGPPLGEQYF	TGTGCTAGTGGTCCACCACTTGGCGAGCAGTACTTC
TRBV6-6	16	TRBJ2-5	-	TRBD2	CASSSSSGRASETQYF	TGTGCCAGCAGTTCATCTAGCGGGAGGGCCTCGGAGACCCAGTACTTC
TRBV6-5	15	TRBJ1-2	-	TRBD1	CASSSIRDRGGGYTF	TGTGCCAGCAGTTCCATTCGGGACAGAGGAGGGGGCTACACCTTC
TRBV7-8	14	TRBJ2-7	-	TRBD2	CASSKLLAGSEQYF	TGTGCCAGCAGCAAGCTACTAGCGGGAAGCGAGCAGTACTTC
TRBV4-2	15	TRBJ2-2	-	TRBD2	CASSPGLADTGELFF	TGTGCCAGCAGCCCGGGACTAGCGGACACCGGGGAGCTGTTTTTT
TRBV7-9	15	TRBJ1-1	-	-	CASSLLSFGATEAFF	TGTGCCAGCAGCTTACTATCCTTTGGAGCCACTGAAGCTTTCTTT
TRBV9	19	TRBJ2-3	-	-	CASSVDVGPSPTSTDTQYF	TGTGCCAGCAGCGTAGATGTCGGTCCCTCCCCAACTAGCACAGATACGCAGTATTTT
TRBV20-1	11	TRBJ1-1	-	-	CSARIYTEAFF	TGCAGTGCTAGAATCTACACTGAAGCTTTCTTT
TRBV19	14	TRBJ1-5	-	-	CASSMGRVGQPQHF	TGTGCCAGTAGTATGGGCAGGGTGGGTCAGCCCCAGCATTTT
TRBV7-3	13	TRBJ2-2	-	TRBD2	CASGGGNTGELFF	TGTGCCAGCGGGGGGGGAAACACCGGGGAGCTGTTTTTT
TRBV6-5	15	TRBJ2-7	-	-	CASSYSTRGSYEQYF	TGTGCCAGCAGTTACTCGACAAGGGGCTCCTACGAGCAGTACTTC
TRBV6-4	15	TRBJ1-2	once	TRBD1	CASSDSRGRWDGYTF	TGTGCCAGCAGTGACTCAAGGGGGCGGTGGGATGGCTACACCTTC
TRBV6-1	16	TRBJ2-1	-	-	CASSALGEGHQRQQFF	TGTGCCAGCAGTGCCCTGGGCGAGGGACATCAAAGGCAGCAGTTCTTC
TRBV5-4	14	TRBJ1-6	few	-	CASSIKHQDSPLHF	TGTGCCAGCAGCATAAAACACCAGGATTCACCCCTCCACTTT
TRBV6-6	16	TRBJ2-7	once	-	CASSPRGAGPSYEQYF	TGTGCCAGCAGTCCTCGTGGGGCGGGACCCTCCTACGAGCAGTACTTC
TRBV12-5	14	TRBJ2-3	-	-	CASRGQVLTDTQYF	TGTGCTAGTCGAGGGCAAGTCCTCACAGATACGCAGTATTTT
TRBV5-1	13	TRBJ2-5	-	-	CASSPGAQETQYF	TGCGCCAGCTCACCAGGGGCCCAAGAGACCCAGTACTTC
TRBV5-1	16	TRBJ1-1	-	-	CASSLGQGHMNTEAFF	TGCGCCAGCAGCTTGGGGCAGGGGCACATGAACACTGAAGCTTTCTTT